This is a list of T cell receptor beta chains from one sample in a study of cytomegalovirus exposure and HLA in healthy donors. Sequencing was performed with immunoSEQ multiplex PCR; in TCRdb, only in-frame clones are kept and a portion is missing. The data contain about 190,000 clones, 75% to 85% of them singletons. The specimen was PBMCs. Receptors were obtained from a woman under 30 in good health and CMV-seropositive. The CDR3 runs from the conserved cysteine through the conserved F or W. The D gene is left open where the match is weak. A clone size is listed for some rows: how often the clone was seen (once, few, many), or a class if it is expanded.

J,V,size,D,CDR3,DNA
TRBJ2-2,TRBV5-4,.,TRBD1,CASSRRDRGNTGELFF,TGTGCCAGCAGCCGCCGGGACAGGGGGAACACCGGGGAGCTGTTTTTT
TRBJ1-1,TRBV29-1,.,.,CSAPTTGMNTEAFF,TGCAGCGCGCCTACCACAGGAATGAACACTGAAGCTTTCTTT
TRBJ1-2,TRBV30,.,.,CASDSPGGYGYTF,TGTGCCTCAGACTCTCCGGGGGGCTATGGCTACACCTTC
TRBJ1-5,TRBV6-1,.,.,CASRENYSNQPQHF,TGTGCCAGCAGAGAGAACTATAGCAATCAGCCCCAGCATTTT
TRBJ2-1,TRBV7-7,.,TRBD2,CASSSGPASGYNEQFF,TGTGCTAGCAGCTCTGGGCCGGCTAGCGGCTACAATGAGCAGTTCTTC
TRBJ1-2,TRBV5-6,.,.,CASSLGQNYGYTF,TGTGCCAGCAGCTTGGGACAGAACTATGGCTACACCTTC
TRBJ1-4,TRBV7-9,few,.,CASSTQDSPEKLFF,TGTGCCAGCAGCACACAGGACAGCCCCGAAAAACTGTTTTTT
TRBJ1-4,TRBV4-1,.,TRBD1,CASSLLTGGVSRVWTNEKLFF,TGCGCCAGCAGCCTATTGACAGGGGGCGTATCTAGAGTTTGGACTAATGAAAAACTGTTTTTT
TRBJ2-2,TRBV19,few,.,CASSIPQGTGELFF,TGTGCCAGTAGTATCCCACAGGGTACCGGGGAGCTGTTTTTT
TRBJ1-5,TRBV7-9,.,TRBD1,CASSLPGTGDQPQHF,TGTGCCAGCAGCTTACCCGGGACAGGGGATCAGCCCCAGCATTTT
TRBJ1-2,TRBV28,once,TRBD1,CASRTGTVSGYTF,TGTGCCAGCCGTACCGGGACAGTGTCTGGCTACACCTTC
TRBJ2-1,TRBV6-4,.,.,CASSPGESSYNEQFF,TGTGCCAGCAGTCCGGGGGAGAGCTCCTACAATGAGCAGTTCTTC
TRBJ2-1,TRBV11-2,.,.,CASSLVAGVGEQFF,TGTGCCAGCAGCTTAGTGGCAGGGGTAGGTGAGCAGTTCTTC
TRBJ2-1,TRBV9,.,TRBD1,CASSVRTGNNEQFF,TGTGCCAGCAGCGTAAGGACAGGGAACAATGAGCAGTTCTTC
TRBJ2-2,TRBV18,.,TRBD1,CASSPLTGMVGELFF,TGTGCCAGCTCACCACTGACAGGGATGGTCGGGGAGCTGTTTTTT
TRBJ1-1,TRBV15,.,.,CATSNRGMNTEAFF,TGTGCCACCAGCAACAGAGGGATGAACACTGAAGCTTTCTTT
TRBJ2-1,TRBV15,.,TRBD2,CATSRVTGTSGHNEQFF,TGTGCCACCAGCAGAGTCACCGGGACTAGCGGTCACAATGAGCAGTTCTTC